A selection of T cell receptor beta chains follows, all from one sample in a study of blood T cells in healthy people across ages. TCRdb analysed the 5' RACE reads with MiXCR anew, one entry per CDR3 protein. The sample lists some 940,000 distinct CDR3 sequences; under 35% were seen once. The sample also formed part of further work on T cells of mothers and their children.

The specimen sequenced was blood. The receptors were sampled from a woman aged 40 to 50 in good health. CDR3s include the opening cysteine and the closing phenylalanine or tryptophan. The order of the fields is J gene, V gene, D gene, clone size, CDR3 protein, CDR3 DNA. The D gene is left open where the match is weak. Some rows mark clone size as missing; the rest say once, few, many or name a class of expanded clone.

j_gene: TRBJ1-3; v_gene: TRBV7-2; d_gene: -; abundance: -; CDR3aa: CASRRWEGENTIYF; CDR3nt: TGTGCCAGCAGGAGGTGGGAAGGGGAGAACACCATATATTTT
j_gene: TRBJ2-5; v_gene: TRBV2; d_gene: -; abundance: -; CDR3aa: CASSESRGLGEETQYF; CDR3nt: TGTGCCAGCAGTGAAAGCAGGGGATTGGGTGAGGAGACCCAGTACTTC
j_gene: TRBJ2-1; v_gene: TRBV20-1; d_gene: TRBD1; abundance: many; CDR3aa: CSASLGDRPYNEQFF; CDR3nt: TGCAGTGCTAGCTTAGGGGACAGACCTTACAATGAGCAGTTCTTC
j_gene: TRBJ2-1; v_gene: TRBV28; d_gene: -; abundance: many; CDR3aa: CASSSGGVYNEQFF; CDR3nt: TGTGCCAGCAGTTCGGGTGGGGTATACAATGAGCAGTTCTTC
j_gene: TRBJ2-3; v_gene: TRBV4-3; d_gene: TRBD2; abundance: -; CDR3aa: CASSQDAPAGYPDTQYF; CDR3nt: TGCGCCAGCAGCCAAGATGCCCCAGCGGGGTATCCAGATACGCAGTATTTT
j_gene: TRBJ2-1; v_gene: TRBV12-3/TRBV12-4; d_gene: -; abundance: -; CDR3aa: CATLPRYSSHNEQFF; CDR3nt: TGTGCCACCCTGCCGCGGTACAGCTCCCACAATGAGCAGTTCTTC
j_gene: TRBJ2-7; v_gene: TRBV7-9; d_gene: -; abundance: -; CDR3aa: CASSSGSPGRLGEQYF; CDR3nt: TGTGCCAGCAGCTCCGGTTCCCCGGGACGGCTGGGAGAGCAGTACTTC
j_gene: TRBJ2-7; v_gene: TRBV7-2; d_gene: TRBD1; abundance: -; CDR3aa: CASSSQGTGTGLYEQYF; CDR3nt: TGTGCCAGCAGCTCCCAGGGGACCGGGACAGGGCTCTACGAGCAGTACTTC
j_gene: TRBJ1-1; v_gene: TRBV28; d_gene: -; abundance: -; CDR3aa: CASKSNTEAFF; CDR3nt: TGTGCCAGTAAGTCGAACACTGAAGCTTTCTTT
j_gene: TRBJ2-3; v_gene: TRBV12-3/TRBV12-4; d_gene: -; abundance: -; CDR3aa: CASSLGDFDTDTQYF; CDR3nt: TGTGCCAGCAGTTTGGGTGACTTCGACACAGATACGCAGTATTTT
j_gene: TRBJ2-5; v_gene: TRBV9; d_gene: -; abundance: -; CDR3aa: CASSVGVFSETQYF; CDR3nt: TGTGCCAGCAGCGTAGGGGTGTTCAGTGAGACCCAGTACTTC
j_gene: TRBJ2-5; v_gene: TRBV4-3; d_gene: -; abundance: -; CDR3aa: CASSQDLGVQETQYF; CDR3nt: TGCGCCAGCAGCCAAGATTTGGGGGTCCAAGAGACCCAGTACTTC
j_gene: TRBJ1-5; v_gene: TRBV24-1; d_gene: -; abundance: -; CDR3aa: CATGDRPDQPQHF; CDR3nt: TGTGCCACCGGCGACAGGCCCGATCAGCCCCAGCATTTT
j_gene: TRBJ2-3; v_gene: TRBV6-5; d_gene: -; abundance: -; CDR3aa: CATQGESGVDTQYF; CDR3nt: TGTGCCACCCAGGGGGAGAGCGGGGTAGATACGCAGTATTTT
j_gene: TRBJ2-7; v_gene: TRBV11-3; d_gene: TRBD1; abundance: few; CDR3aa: CASSPDRGLTYEQYF; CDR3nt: TGTGCCAGCAGCCCCGACAGGGGCCTCACCTACGAGCAGTACTTC
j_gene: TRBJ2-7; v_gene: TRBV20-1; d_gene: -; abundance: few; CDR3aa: CSAREVANEQYF; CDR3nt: TGCAGTGCTAGAGAGGTAGCAAACGAGCAGTACTTC
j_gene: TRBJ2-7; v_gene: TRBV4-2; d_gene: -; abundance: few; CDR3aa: CASSQIPGSYEQYF; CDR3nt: TGTGCCAGCAGCCAAATACCCGGAAGCTACGAGCAGTACTTC
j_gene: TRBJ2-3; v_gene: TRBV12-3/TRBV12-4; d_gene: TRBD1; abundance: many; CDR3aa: CASSSGTAHTDTQYF; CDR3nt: TGTGCCAGCAGTTCCGGGACAGCGCACACAGATACGCAGTATTTT
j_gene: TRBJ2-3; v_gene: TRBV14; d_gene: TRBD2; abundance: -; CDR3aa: CASSQDLLAGRTDTQYF; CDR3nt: TGTGCCAGCAGCCAAGATTTGCTAGCGGGTCGCACAGATACGCAGTATTTT
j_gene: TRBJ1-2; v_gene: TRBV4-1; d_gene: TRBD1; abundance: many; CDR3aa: CASSQDQTGRYGYTF; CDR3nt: TGCGCCAGCAGCCAAGACCAGACAGGGCGCTATGGCTACACCTTC
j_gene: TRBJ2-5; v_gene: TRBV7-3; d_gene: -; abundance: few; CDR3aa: CASSSDPRTVKYF; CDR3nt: TGTGCCAGCAGCTCAGACCCAAGGACAGTAAAGTACTTC
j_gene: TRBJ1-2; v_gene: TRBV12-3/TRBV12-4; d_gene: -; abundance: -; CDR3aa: CASMTRESINYGYTF; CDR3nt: TGTGCCAGCATGACCCGGGAGAGCATTAACTATGGCTACACCTTC
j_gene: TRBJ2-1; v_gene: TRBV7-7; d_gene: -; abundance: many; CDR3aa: CASSLSQSSYNEQFF; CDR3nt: TGTGCCAGCAGCTTGTCGCAGAGCTCCTACAATGAGCAGTTCTTC
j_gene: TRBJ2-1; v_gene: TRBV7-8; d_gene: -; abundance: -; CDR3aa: CASSPKQYGEQFF; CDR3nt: TGTGCCAGCAGCCCCAAACAGTATGGTGAGCAGTTCTTC
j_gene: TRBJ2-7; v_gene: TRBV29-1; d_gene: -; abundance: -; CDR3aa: CSGEDISYEQYF; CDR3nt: TGCAGCGGTGAAGACATTTCCTACGAGCAGTACTTC
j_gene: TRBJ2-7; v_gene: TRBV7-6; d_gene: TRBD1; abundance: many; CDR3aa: CASSSRQGTGYEQYF; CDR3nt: TGTGCCAGCAGCTCACGACAGGGGACAGGTTACGAGCAGTACTTC
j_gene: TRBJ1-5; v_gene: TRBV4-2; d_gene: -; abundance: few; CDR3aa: CASSQDGAERLPQHF; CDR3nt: TGTGCCAGCAGCCAAGACGGAGCAGAACGGTTACCCCAGCATTTT
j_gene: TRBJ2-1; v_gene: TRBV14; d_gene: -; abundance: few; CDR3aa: CASSLAGRFNEQFF; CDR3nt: TGTGCCAGCAGCCTGGCAGGGAGGTTCAATGAGCAGTTCTTC
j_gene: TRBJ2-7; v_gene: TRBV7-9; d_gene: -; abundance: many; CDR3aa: CASSPQTSKNEQYF; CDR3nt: TGTGCCAGCAGCCCCCAGACTAGTAAAAACGAGCAGTACTTC
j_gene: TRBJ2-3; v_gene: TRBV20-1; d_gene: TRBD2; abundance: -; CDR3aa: CSARAVARLAGGRTQYF; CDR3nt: TGCAGTGCTAGAGCAGTGGCGCGACTAGCGGGAGGAAGAACGCAGTATTTT
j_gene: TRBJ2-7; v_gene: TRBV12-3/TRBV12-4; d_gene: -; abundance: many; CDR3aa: CASSPHPRYEQYF; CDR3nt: TGTGCCAGCAGCCCGCACCCACGCTACGAGCAGTACTTC
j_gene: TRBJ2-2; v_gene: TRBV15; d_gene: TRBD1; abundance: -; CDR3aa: CATGQGLTAGELFF; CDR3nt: TGTGCCACGGGACAGGGACTGACTGCCGGGGAGCTGTTTTTT
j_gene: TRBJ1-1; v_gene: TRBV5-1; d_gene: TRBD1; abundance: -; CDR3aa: CASTADRAGDEAFF; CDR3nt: TGCGCCAGCACCGCGGACAGGGCGGGCGATGAAGCTTTCTTT
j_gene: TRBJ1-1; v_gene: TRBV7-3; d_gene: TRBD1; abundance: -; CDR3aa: CASSLRGGALSTEAFF; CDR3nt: TGTGCCAGCAGCTTAAGAGGGGGCGCCCTGAGCACTGAAGCTTTCTTT
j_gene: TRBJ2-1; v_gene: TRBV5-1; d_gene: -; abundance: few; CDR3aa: CASSVGYRANIHGEQFF; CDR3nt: TGCGCCAGCAGCGTTGGATACAGGGCCAATATTCATGGTGAGCAGTTCTTC
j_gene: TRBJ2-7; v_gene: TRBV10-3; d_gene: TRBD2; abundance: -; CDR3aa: CAIAAGGQFDEQYF; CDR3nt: TGTGCCATCGCAGCGGGGGGGCAATTCGATGAGCAGTACTTC
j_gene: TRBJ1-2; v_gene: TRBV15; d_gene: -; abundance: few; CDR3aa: CATSTSPGGVYGYTF; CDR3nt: TGTGCCACCAGCACTTCCCCGGGGGGGGTTTATGGCTACACCTTC
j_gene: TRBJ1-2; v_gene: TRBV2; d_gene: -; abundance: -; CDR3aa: CASRGLDGYTF; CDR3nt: TGTGCCAGCAGGGGGTTAGATGGCTACACCTTC
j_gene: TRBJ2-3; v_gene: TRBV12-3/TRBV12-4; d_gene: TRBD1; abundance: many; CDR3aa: CASSLGGTGVKDTQYF; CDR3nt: TGTGCCAGCAGTTTAGGCGGGACAGGGGTCAAAGATACGCAGTATTTT
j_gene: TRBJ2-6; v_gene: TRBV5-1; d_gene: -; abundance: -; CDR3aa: CASSPLPSGANPWTF; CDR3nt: TGCGCCAGCAGCCCACTACCCTCTGGGGCCAACCCCTGGACTTTC
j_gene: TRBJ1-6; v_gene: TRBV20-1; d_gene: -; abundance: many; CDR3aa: CSARVRLGGGTNSPLHF; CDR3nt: TGCAGTGCTAGAGTCAGGTTAGGGGGTGGAACTAATTCACCCCTCCACTTT
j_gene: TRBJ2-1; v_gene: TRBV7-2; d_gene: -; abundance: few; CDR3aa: CASSSSRGVYNEQFF; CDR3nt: TGTGCCAGCAGCTCAAGTAGAGGGGTCTACAATGAGCAGTTCTTC
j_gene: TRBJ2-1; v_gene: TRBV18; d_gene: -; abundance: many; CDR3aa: CASSPPPFGNEQFF; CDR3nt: TGTGCCAGCTCACCACCCCCCTTTGGTAATGAGCAGTTCTTC
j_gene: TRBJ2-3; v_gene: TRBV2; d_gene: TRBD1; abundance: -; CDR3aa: CASLSGGMSTDTQYF; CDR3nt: TGTGCCAGCCTTTCAGGGGGAATGAGCACAGATACGCAGTATTTT
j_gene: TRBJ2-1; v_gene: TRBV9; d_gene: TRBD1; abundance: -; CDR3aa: CASSGWTGGNGHEQFF; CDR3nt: TGTGCCAGCAGCGGTTGGACAGGGGGAAATGGACATGAGCAGTTCTTC
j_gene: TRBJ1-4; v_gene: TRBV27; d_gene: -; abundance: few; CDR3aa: CASSYSQGATNEKLFF; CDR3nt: TGTGCCAGCAGTTACTCCCAGGGTGCAACTAATGAAAAACTGTTTTTT
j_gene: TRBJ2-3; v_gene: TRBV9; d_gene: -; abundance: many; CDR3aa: CASSVTSTDTQYF; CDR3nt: TGTGCTAGCAGCGTTACTAGCACAGATACGCAGTATTTT
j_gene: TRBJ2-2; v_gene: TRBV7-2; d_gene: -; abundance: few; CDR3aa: CASSQVRQNTGELFF; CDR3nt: TGTGCCAGCAGCCAAGTGAGACAGAACACCGGGGAGCTGTTTTTT
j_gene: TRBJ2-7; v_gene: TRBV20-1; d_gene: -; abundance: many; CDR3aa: CSARDPLTYEQYF; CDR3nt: TGCAGTGCTAGGGATCCTCTTACCTACGAGCAGTACTTC
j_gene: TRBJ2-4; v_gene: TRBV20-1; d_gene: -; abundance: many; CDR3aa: CSARDLARLAKNIQYF; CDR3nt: TGCAGTGCTAGAGATCTCGCTCGATTAGCCAAAAACATTCAGTACTTC
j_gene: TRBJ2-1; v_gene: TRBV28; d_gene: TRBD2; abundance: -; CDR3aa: CASSTQGGSGGAYNEQFF; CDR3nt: TGTGCCAGCAGTACCCAGGGGGGTAGCGGGGGAGCCTACAATGAGCAGTTCTTC
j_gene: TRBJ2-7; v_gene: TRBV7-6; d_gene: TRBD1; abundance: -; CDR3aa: CASSSSDRASYEQYF; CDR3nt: TGTGCCAGCAGCTCTTCAGACAGGGCCTCCTACGAGCAGTACTTC
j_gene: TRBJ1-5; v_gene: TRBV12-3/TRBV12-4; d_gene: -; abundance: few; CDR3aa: CASSPPGDSNQPQHF; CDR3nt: TGTGCCAGCAGTCCTCCAGGGGATAGCAATCAGCCCCAGCATTTT
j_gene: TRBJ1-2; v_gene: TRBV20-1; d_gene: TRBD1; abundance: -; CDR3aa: CSARWTGYGYTF; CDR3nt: TGCAGTGCTAGATGGACAGGGTATGGCTACACCTTC